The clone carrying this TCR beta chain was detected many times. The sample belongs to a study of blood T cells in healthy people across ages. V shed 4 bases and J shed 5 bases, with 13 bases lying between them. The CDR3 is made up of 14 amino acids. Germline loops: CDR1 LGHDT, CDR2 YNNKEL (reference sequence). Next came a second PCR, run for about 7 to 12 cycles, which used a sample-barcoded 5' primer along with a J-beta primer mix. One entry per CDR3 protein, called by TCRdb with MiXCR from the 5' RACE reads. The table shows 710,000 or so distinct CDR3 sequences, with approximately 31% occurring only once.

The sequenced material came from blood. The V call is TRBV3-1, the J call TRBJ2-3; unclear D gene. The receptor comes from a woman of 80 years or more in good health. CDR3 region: CASSPTLRIDTQYF. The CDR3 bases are TGTGCCAGCAGCCCGACTCTCAGGATAGATACGCAGTATTTT.